The entry that follows covers one TCR beta chain sequence. The conserved phenylalanine or tryptophan normally closing the CDR3 is absent here, so this likely arose from a read error. This specimen comes from a study of tumor-infiltrating lymphocytes in primary liver carcinoma. For each extraction, RNA and DNA were obtained together from 20-30 mg of unsorted bulk tissue. A constant-region primer primed TCR beta cDNA synthesis from roughly 500 ng of total RNA. The TCR beta library was amplified through three nested multiplex PCR rounds in a modified ARM-PCR procedure. From the multiplex PCR reads, TCRdb called clonotypes with MiXCR, one entry per CDR3 protein. The profile shows some 110,000 distinct CDR3 sequences, 50% to 80% of them singletons. The sequenced sample was liver tumor tissue from sampling region 3. The sample's subset: tumor region T3, left-lateral pole. The sequence was obtained from a woman aged 55-69 years with primary liver carcinoma and hepatitis B virus infection.

The CDR3 loop reads CASNTGQGGYGYTL. The CDR3 nucleotides read TGCGCCAGCAACACGGGACAGGGGGGCTATGGCTACACCTTG. V is TRBV4-1 and J is TRBJ1-2, with TRBD1 identical over 11 bases. Trimming removed 7 bases from V and 4 bases from J; junction bases left unmatched: 5. Germline V lookup: CDR1 MGHRA, CDR2 YSYEKL. The CDR3 sequence is 14 residues long.